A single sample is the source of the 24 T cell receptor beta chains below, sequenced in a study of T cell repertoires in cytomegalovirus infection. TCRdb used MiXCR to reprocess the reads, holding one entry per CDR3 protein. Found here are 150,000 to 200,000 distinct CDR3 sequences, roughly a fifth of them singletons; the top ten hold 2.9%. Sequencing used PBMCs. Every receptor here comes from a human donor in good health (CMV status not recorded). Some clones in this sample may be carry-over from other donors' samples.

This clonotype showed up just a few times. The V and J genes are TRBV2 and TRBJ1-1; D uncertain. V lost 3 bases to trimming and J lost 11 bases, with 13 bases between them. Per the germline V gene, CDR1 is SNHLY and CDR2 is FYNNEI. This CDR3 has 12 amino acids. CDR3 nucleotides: TGTGCCAGCAGTGACCAGGACGCTTGGGCTTTCTTT. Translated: CASSDQDAWAFF.

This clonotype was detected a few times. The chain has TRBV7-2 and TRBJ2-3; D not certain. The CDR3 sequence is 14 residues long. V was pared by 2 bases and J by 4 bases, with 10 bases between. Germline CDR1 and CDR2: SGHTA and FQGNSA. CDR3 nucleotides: TGTGCCAGCAGCTTATGGTTAGCAGCAGATACGCAGTATTTT. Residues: CASSLWLAADTQYF.

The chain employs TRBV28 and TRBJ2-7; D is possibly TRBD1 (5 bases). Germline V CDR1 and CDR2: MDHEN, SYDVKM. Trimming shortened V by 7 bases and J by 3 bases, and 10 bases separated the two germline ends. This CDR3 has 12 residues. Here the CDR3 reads CASKDSLYEQYF. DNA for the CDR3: TGTGCCAGCAAAGACAGTCTCTACGAGCAGTACTTC.

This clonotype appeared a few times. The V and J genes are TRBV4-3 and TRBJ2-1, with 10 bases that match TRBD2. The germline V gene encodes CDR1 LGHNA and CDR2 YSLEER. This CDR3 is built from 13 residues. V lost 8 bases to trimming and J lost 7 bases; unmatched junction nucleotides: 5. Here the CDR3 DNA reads TGCGCCAGCCGACTAGCGGGTTCAAATGAGCAGTTCTTC. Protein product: CASRLAGSNEQFF.

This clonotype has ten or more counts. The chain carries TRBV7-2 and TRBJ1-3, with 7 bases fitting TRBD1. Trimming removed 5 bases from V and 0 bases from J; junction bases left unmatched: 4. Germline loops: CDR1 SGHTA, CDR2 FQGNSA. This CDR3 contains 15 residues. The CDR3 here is CASSPRTGSGNTIYF. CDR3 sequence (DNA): TGTGCCAGCAGCCCTCGGACAGGCTCTGGAAACACCATATATTTT.

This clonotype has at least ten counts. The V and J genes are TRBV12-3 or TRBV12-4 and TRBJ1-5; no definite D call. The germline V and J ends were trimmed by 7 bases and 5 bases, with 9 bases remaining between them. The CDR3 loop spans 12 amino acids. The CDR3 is CASKDGDQPQHF. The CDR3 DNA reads TGTGCCAGCAAGGACGGGGATCAGCCCCAGCATTTT.

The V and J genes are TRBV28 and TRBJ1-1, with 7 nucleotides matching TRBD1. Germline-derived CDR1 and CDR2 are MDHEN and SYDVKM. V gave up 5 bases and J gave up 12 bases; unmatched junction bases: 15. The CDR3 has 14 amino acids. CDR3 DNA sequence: TGTGCCAGCAGTCTCTCCCGGGACAGAGGTATAACTTTCTTT. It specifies CASSLSRDRGITFF.

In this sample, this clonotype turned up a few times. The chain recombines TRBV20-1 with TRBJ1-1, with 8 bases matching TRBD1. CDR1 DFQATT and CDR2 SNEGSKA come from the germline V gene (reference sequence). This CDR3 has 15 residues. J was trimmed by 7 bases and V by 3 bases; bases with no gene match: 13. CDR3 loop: CSASQTGALMSEAFF. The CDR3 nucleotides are TGCAGTGCTAGTCAGACAGGGGCACTTATGAGTGAAGCTTTCTTT.

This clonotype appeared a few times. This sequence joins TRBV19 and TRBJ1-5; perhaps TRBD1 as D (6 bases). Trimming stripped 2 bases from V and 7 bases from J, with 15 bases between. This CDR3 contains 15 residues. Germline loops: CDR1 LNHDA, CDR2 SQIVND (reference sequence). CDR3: CASSISRSGGQPQHF. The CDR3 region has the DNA TGTGCCAGTAGTATATCCAGAAGCGGGGGCCAGCCCCAGCATTTT.

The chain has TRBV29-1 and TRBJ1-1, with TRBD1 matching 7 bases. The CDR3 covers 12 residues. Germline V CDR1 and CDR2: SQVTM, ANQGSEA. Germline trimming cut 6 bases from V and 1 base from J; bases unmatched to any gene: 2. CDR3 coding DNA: TGCAGCGTGGGGACAGCGAACACTGAAGCTTTCTTT. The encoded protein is CSVGTANTEAFF.

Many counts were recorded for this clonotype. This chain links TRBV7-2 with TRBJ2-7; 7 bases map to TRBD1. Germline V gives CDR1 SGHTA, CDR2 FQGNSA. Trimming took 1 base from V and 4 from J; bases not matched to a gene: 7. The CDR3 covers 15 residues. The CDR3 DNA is TGTGCCAGCAGCTTAGTGGACAGGTCTGGATACGAGCAGTACTTC. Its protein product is CASSLVDRSGYEQYF.

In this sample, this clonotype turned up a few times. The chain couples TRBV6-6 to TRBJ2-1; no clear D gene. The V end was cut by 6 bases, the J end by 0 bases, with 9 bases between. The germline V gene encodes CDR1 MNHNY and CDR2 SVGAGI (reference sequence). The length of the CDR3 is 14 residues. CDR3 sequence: CASRPVSSYNEQFF. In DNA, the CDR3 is TGTGCCAGCAGGCCAGTAAGCTCCTACAATGAGCAGTTCTTC.

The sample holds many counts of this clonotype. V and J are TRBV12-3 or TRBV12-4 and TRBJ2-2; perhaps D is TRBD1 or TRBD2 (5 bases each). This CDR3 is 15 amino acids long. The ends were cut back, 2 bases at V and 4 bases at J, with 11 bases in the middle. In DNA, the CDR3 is TGTGCCAGCAGTTTATACGCAGGGACCACCGGGGAGCTGTTTTTT. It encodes CASSLYAGTTGELFF.

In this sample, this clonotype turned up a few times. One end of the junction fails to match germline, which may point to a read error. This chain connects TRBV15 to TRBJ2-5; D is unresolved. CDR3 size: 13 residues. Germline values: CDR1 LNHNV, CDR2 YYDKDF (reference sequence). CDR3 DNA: TGTGCCACCAACAGAGACTACCAAGAGACCCAGTACTTC. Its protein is CATNRDYQETQYF.

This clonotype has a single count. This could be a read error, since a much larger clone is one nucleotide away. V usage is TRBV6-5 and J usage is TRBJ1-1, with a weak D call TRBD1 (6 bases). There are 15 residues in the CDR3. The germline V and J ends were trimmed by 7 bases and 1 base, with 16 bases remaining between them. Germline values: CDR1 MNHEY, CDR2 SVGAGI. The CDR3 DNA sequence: TGTGCCAGCAACACCTACAGGGCCGGGAACACTGAAGCTTTCTTT. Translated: CASNTYRAGNTEAFF.

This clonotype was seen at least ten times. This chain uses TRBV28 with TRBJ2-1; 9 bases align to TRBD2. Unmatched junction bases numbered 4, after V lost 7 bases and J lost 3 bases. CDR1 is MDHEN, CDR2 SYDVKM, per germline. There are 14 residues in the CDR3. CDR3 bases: TGTGCCAGCAAACTAGCGGGCGACTACAATGAGCAGTTCTTC. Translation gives CASKLAGDYNEQFF.

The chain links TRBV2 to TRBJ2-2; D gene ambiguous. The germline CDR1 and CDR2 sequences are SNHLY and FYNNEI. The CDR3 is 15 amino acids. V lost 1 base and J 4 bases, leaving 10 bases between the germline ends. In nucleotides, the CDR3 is TGTGCCAGCAGTGAAGTGGGAACAGCCACCGGGGAGCTGTTTTTT. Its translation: CASSEVGTATGELFF.

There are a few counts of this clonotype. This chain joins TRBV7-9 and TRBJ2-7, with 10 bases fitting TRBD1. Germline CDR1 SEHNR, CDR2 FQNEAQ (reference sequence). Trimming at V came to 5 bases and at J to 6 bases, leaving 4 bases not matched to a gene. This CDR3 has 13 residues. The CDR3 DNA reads TGTGCCAGCAGCCCGGGGACAGGGGTCGAGCAGTACTTC. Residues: CASSPGTGVEQYF.

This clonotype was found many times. The CDR3 DNA reads as TGTGCCACCGAGGGACCATCCTACAATGAGCAGTTCTTC. Its translation is CATEGPSYNEQFF. The chain recombines TRBV12-3 or TRBV12-4 with TRBJ2-1; the D call may be TRBD1 or TRBD2 (5 bases each). The CDR3 is made up of 13 amino acids. Trimming cost V 10 bases and J 1 base, with 11 bases left between them.

The CDR3 coding sequence is TGTGCCAGCAGCGCATCACAGGGATACAATGAGCAGTTCTTC. Translation: CASSASQGYNEQFF. V usage is TRBV11-2 and J usage is TRBJ2-1; possible D gene TRBD1, 6 bases. CDR3 size: 14 residues. The V end lost 5 bases, the J end lost 4 bases, and 12 bases lay between the germline ends. Germline lookup yields CDR1 SGHAT and CDR2 FQNNGV. Complete variable domain (other parts from reference TRBV11-2 and TRBJ2-1): EAGVAQSPRYKIIEKRQSVAFWCNPISGHATLYWYQQILGQGPKLLIQFQNNGVVDDSQLPKDRFSAERLKGVDSTLKIQPAKLEDSAVYLCASSASQGYNEQFFGPGTRLTVL.

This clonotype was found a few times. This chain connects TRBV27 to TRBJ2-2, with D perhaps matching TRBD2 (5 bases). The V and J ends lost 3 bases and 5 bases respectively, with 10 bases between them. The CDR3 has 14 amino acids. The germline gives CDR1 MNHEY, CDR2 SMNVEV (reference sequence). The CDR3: CASSFSSGTGELFF. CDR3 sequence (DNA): TGTGCCAGCAGTTTTTCCAGCGGAACCGGGGAGCTGTTTTTT.

CDR3 sequence reads: CASSLQGRDTEAFF. In DNA form, the CDR3 reads TGCGCCAGCAGCTTACAGGGAAGGGATACTGAAGCTTTCTTT. The chain couples TRBV5-1 to TRBJ1-1; a possible D gene is TRBD1 (6 bases). Germline CDR1 is SGHRS and CDR2 is YFSETQ. The V end lost 2 bases, the J end lost 5 bases, and 13 bases lay between the germline ends. The CDR3 extends over 14 amino acids.

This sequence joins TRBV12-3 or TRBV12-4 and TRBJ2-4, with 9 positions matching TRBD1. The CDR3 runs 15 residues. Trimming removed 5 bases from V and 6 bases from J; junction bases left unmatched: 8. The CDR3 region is CASSLGQGRVNIQYF. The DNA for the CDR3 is TGTGCCAGCAGTCTCGGACAGGGGAGGGTAAACATTCAGTACTTC.

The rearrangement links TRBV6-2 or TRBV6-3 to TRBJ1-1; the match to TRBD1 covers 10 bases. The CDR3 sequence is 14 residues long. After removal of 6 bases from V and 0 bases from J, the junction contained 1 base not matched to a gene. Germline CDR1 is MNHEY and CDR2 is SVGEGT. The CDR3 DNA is TGTGCCAGCAGAGGGACAGGGGTGAACACTGAAGCTTTCTTT. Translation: CASRGTGVNTEAFF.